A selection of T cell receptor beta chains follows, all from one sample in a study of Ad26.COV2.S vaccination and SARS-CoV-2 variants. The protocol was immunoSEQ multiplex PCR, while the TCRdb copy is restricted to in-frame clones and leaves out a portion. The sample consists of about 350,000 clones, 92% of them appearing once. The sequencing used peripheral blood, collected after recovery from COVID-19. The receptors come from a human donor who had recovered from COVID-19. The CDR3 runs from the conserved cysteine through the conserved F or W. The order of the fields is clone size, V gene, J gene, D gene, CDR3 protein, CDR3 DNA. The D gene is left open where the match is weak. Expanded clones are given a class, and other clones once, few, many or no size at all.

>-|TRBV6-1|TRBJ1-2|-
CASSEARQTRGYTF
TGTGCCAGCAGTGAAGCGCGGCAGACCAGGGGCTACACCTTC
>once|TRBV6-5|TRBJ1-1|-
CASRQGRNTEAFF
TGTGCCAGCAGGCAGGGTAGAAACACTGAAGCTTTCTTT
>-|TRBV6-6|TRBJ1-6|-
CASSSSRGEGNSPLHF
TGTGCCAGCAGTTCTTCCAGGGGCGAGGGTAATTCACCCCTCCACTTT
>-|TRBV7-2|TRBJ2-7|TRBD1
CASSPPRQGALSYEQYF
TGTGCCAGCAGCCCTCCTCGACAGGGCGCCCTCTCCTACGAGCAGTACTTC
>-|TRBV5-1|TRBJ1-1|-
CASSLLRASDTEAFF
TGCGCCAGCAGCTTGCTCAGGGCTAGCGACACTGAAGCTTTCTTT
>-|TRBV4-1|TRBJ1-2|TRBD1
CASSLETGNYGYTF
TGCGCCAGCAGCCTAGAGACAGGGAACTATGGCTACACCTTC
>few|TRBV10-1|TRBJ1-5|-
CASSDWVGGNQPQHF
TGCGCCAGCAGTGACTGGGTGGGTGGCAATCAGCCCCAGCATTTT
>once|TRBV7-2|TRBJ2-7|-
CASSLETYEQYF
TGTGCCAGCAGCTTAGAAACCTACGAGCAGTACTTC
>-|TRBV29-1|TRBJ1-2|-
CSVDWTASYGYTF
TGCAGCGTGGACTGGACAGCCAGCTATGGCTACACCTTC
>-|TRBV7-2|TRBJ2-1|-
CASNLGGPNNEQFF
TGTGCCAGCAATCTAGGGGGGCCGAACAATGAGCAGTTCTTC
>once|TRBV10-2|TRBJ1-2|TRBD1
CASSVTGGAIREWGYTF
TGCGCCAGCAGTGTGACAGGGGGTGCGATTAGAGAGTGGGGCTACACCTTC